Presented here are 22 T cell receptor beta chains from one specimen sequenced in a study of metastatic and nonmetastatic thyroid tumors. Using MiXCR, TCRdb re-called clones from the PCR reads. Of about 92,000 clones detected, about 15% appear once; the ten largest clones hold roughly 3.9%. Nobody among the patients had been given any treatment before thyroid surgery. The sequencing input was blood. The source of these receptors is a female donor with papillary thyroid cancer or a benign thyroid nodule (not recorded which). Some clones in this sample may be carry-over from other donors' samples.

Concerning this clone itself: This may arise from a read error, as a much more abundant clone is one base away. The V call is TRBV7-6, the J call TRBJ2-2, with D perhaps TRBD2 (5 bases). CDR3 length equals 15 residues. V lost 0 bases and J lost 8, with 13 bases in between. Germline V gene data show CDR1 as SGHVS and CDR2 as FNYEAQ. The CDR3 sequence is CASSLAPPWRGELFF. CDR3 sequence (DNA): TGTGCCAGCAGCTTAGCGCCCCCCTGGAGGGGGGAGCTGTTTTTT.

This clone was seen a handful of times. A much more abundant neighbour one base away suggests this may be a read error. The rearrangement joins TRBV11-1 to TRBJ2-1, with 7 bases that match TRBD1. Unmatched junction bases numbered 6, after V lost 7 bases and J lost 3 bases. Germline lookup yields CDR1 SGHAT and CDR2 FQDESV (reference sequence). The CDR3 is 14 residues long. The CDR3 spells CASTWYRGYNEQFF. The CDR3 region has the DNA TGTGCCAGCACCTGGTACAGGGGCTACAATGAGCAGTTCTTC.

The sample holds many counts of this clone. CDR3 sequence (DNA): TGTGCCACCAGCCTGACAGGGGGTCGGGAGACCCAGTACTTC. Amino acid sequence: CATSLTGGRETQYF. The rearrangement uses TRBV15 and TRBJ2-5; 9 nucleotides align to TRBD1. V lost 5 bases and J lost 5; bases outside the gene matches: 6. CDR3 length equals 14 residues. Germline CDR1 reads LNHNV; CDR2 reads YYDKDF (reference sequence). Full variable domain (outside the CDR3, taken from reference TRBV15 and TRBJ2-5): DAMVIQNPRYQVTQFGKPVTLSCSQTLNHNVMYWYQQKSSQAPKLLFHYYDKDFNNEADTPDNFQSRRPNTSFCFLDIRSPGLGDTAMYLCATSLTGGRETQYFGPGTRLLVL.

At least ten counts were recorded for this clone. The J gene is TRBJ2-1, the V gene TRBV25-1; unclear D gene. The V gene lost 4 bases and the J gene lost 4 bases, with 14 bases spanning the gap. The length of the CDR3 is 15 residues. Germline V CDR1 and CDR2: MGHDK, SYGVNS. CDR3 bases: TGTGCCAGCAGTGGGGCTTCGGACGGATACAATGAGCAGTTCTTC. Amino acids: CASSGASDGYNEQFF. Together with reference TRBV25-1 and TRBJ2-1, the CDR3 gives the full variable domain: EADIYQTPRYLVIGTGKKITLECSQTMGHDKMYWYQQDPGMELHLIHYSYGVNSTEKGDLSSESTVSRIRTEHFPLTLESARPSHTSQYLCASSGASDGYNEQFFGPGTRLTVL.

This clone was detected a few times. One end of the junction fails to match germline, which may point to a read error. V and J are TRBV2 and TRBJ2-4; 9 bases agree with TRBD1. CDR3 length: 15 amino acids. Per the germline V gene, CDR1 is SNHLY and CDR2 is FYNNEI. CDR3 coding DNA: TGTGCCAGCAGTGAGGGACAGGGCGCCAAAGACATTCGGTACTTC. Its translation: CASSEGQGAKDIRYF.

V and J are TRBV5-1 and TRBJ2-7; 7 nucleotides agree with TRBD1. CDR1 and CDR2 (germline): SGHRS, YFSETQ. The junction had 4 bases not matched to a gene; V was cut back by 1 base and J by 6 bases. The CDR3 loop spans 13 amino acids. CDR3 amino acids: CASSLTGVAEQYF. The CDR3 bases are TGCGCCAGCAGCTTGACAGGGGTGGCCGAGCAGTACTTC.

This clone was found many times. The chain carries TRBV6-1 and TRBJ1-6, with 9 bases aligning to TRBD1. The CDR3 consists of 15 residues. J gave up 5 bases and V 11 bases, and 10 bases lay outside the gene matches. The germline V gene encodes CDR1 MNHNS and CDR2 SASEGT. The CDR3 protein is CAGNTGGAHNSPLHF. The CDR3 DNA sequence: TGTGCCGGCAATACAGGGGGCGCCCATAATTCACCCCTCCACTTT.

The V call is TRBV6-1, the J call TRBJ1-6; D unclear. CDR1 is MNHNS, CDR2 SASEGT, per germline. This CDR3 has 15 amino acids. Trimming removed 11 bases from V and 14 bases from J, with 28 bases in between. CDR3 sequence reads: CAGGEARGKGVSLHF. The CDR3 region has the DNA TGTGCCGGCGGTGAAGCGAGAGGGAAGGGTGTTTCCCTCCACTTT.

This clone was counted ten times or more. The chain is built from TRBV6-2 or TRBV6-3 and TRBJ1-1, with D hard to call. The CDR3 is 12 residues long. V gave up 2 bases and J gave up 3 bases, with 4 bases separating them. Germline loops: CDR1 MNHEY, CDR2 SVGEGT. This chain's CDR3 is CASSYLYTEAFF. Here the CDR3 DNA reads TGTGCCAGCAGTTACCTGTACACTGAAGCTTTCTTT.

The sample holds many counts of this clone. The chain uses TRBV6-1 and TRBJ2-7; D is undetermined. Germline assignment: CDR1 MNHNS and CDR2 SASEGT. V was clipped by 5 bases and J by 1 base, with 15 bases between them. CDR3 length: 15 amino acids. CDR3 coding DNA: TGTGCCAGCAGTTTAAAAAGGGTGGGGTCCTACGAGCAGTACTTC. Protein sequence: CASSLKRVGSYEQYF.

This clone was counted between two and nine times. This is likely a read error, given that the CDR3 carries no conserved phenylalanine or tryptophan at its end. The chain couples TRBV2 to TRBJ1-6; D not resolved. The CDR3 loop spans 11 amino acids. Germline-derived CDR1 and CDR2 are SNHLY and FYNNEI. The CDR3 here is CASSEPAPLHL. The CDR3 DNA reads TGTGCTAGCAGTGAACCGGCACCCCTCCACCTT.

This clone was counted at least ten times. This clone may be a read error of a much larger clone one base away. The chain uses TRBV28 and TRBJ1-1; 9 nucleotides agree with TRBD1. CDR1 MDHEN and CDR2 SYDVKM come from the germline V gene. This CDR3 comprises 16 residues. V dropped 7 bases and J dropped 0; count of bases not matched to a gene: 9. The CDR3 DNA reads TGTGCCAGCATCCGTCCCGGGACAGGGATGAACACTGAAGCTTTCTTT. Translation: CASIRPGTGMNTEAFF.

Many counts were recorded for this clone. A much larger clone lies a single base off, so this may be a read error. The chain uses TRBV12-3 or TRBV12-4 and TRBJ1-1; D not resolved. The CDR3 covers 13 residues. The CDR3 nucleotides read TGTACCAGCAACCTTTTTGCGGGCGGAGAAGCTTTCTTT. Its translation: CTSNLFAGGEAFF.

This clone was detected ten times or more. The V call is TRBV6-2 or TRBV6-3, the J call TRBJ1-1; D is ambiguous. The CDR3 length is 15 residues. The germline CDR1 and CDR2 sequences are MNHEY and SVGEGT. Trimming pared 5 bases from V and 5 bases from J, leaving 18 bases between. The CDR3 DNA reads TGTGCCAGCAGTCACCGTCCCAGCTTGGAAACTGAAGCTTTCTTT. Translation: CASSHRPSLETEAFF.

Many counts were recorded for this clone. One end of the junction does not line up with germline, which may come from a read error. The V call is TRBV6-1, the J call TRBJ2-5; possibly TRBD1 for D (6 bases). Per the germline V gene, CDR1 is MNHNS and CDR2 is SASEGT. There are 9 residues in the CDR3. Here the CDR3 reads CASTTGRTF. Here the CDR3 DNA reads TGTGCCAGCACGACAGGCAGGACCTTC.

This clone has ten or more counts. In the same sample, other DNA sequences code for this CDR3. V gene TRBV20-1 combines with J gene TRBJ2-3; TRBD2 aligns across 9 bases. Unmatched junction bases numbered 3, after V lost 3 bases and J lost 2 bases. CDR3 length: 14 residues. Germline CDR1 DFQATT, CDR2 SNEGSKA (reference sequence). This chain's CDR3 is CSARLAGATDTQYF. The CDR3 DNA reads TGCAGTGCTAGGTTAGCGGGAGCCACAGATACGCAGTATTTT.

This clone was seen only a few times. This may arise from a read error, as a much more abundant clone is one base away. Within the sample, other DNA sequences also encode this same CDR3. V gene TRBV19 combines with J gene TRBJ2-2; a possible D gene is TRBD2 (6 bases). This CDR3 has 16 residues. The germline V gene has CDR1 LNHDA and CDR2 SQIVND (reference sequence). Trimming removed 2 bases from V and 5 bases from J, with 15 bases in between. For the CDR3, the DNA is TGTGCCAGTAGTATATTAGCGGCTTTTCGAACCGGGGAGCTGTTTTTT. Its protein is CASSILAAFRTGELFF. The complete variable domain, with remaining parts taken from reference TRBV19 and TRBJ2-2, reads DGGITQSPKYLFRKEGQNVTLSCEQNLNHDAMYWYRQDPGQGLRLIYYSQIVNDFQKGDIAEGYSVSREKKESFPLTVTSAQKNPTAFYLCASSILAAFRTGELFFGEGSRLTVL.

The chain carries TRBV9 and TRBJ2-3; the D gene could be TRBD1 or TRBD2 (6 bases each). This CDR3 is built from 19 residues. V was clipped by 1 base and J by 1 base, with 22 bases between them. Germline V gives CDR1 SGDLS, CDR2 YYNGEE. CDR3 sequence reads: CASSVSGASWGEGTDTQYF. CDR3 nucleotides: TGTGCCAGCAGCGTATCGGGGGCTAGCTGGGGGGAGGGCACAGATACGCAGTATTTT. The variable domain in full, with the rest retrieved from reference TRBV9 and TRBJ2-3, is DSGVTQTPKHLITATGQRVTLRCSPRSGDLSVYWYQQSLDQGLQFLIQYYNGEERAKGNILERFSAQQFPDLHSELNLSSLELGDSALYFCASSVSGASWGEGTDTQYFGPGTRLTVL.

This clone was recorded at least ten times. This sequence joins TRBV4-2 and TRBJ2-7; tentative D call: TRBD1 (5 bases). There are 14 residues in the CDR3. Germline V gene lookup returns CDR1 LGHNA and CDR2 YNFKEQ. Deletions cut 5 bases from V and 0 bases from J, with 11 bases between. CDR3 amino acids: CASSVSRGSYEQYF. CDR3 DNA sequence: TGTGCCAGCAGCGTTTCTAGGGGCTCCTACGAGCAGTACTTC.

This clone was counted only a few times. The chain joins TRBV20-1 to TRBJ1-2; possibly TRBD1 for D (5 bases). From germline, CDR1 is DFQATT and CDR2 SNEGSKA (reference sequence). CDR3 length: 16 residues. The V end was cut by 0 bases, the J end by 3 bases, with 17 bases between. DNA for the CDR3: TGCAGTGCTAGAGAACTAAGGGGTCGCTTCCACTATGGCTACACCTTC. The encoded protein is CSARELRGRFHYGYTF.

The table lists this clone with many counts. The chain has TRBV30 and TRBJ1-4; weak D call: TRBD1 (5 bases). Germline V CDR1 and CDR2: GTSNPN, SVGIG (reference sequence). The ends were cut back, 2 bases at V and 7 bases at J, with 5 bases in the middle. The CDR3 totals 11 residues. CDR3 nucleotides: TGTGCCTGGAGTCAGGGTGAAAAACTGTTTTTT. This codes for CAWSQGEKLFF. The variable domain in full, completed from reference TRBV30 and TRBJ1-4, reads SQTIHQWPATLVQPVGSPLSLECTVEGTSNPNLYWYRQAAGRGLQLLFYSVGIGQISSEVPQNLSASRPQDRQFILSSKKLLLSDSGFYLCAWSQGEKLFFGSGTQLSVL.

As to this clone: A much larger clone differs from this one at a single base, so this may be a read error. V gene TRBV20-1 combines with J gene TRBJ2-7; D remains ambiguous. The CDR3 is made up of 14 amino acids. Germline-derived CDR1 and CDR2 are DFQATT and SNEGSKA (reference sequence). V was clipped by 8 bases and J by 3 bases, with 20 bases between them. Here the CDR3 reads CSSKGRWTDYEQYF. CDR3 nucleotide sequence: TGCAGTTCTAAAGGGCGGTGGACCGACTACGAGCAGTACTTC.